Listed here are 7 T cell receptor beta chains from one sample, sequenced in a study of siplizumab effects on memory and regulatory T cells. Only in-frame clones appear in the TCRdb table, and some are missing; sequencing was by immunoSEQ multiplex PCR. This repertoire shows 75,000 to 100,000 clones, around 94% found once; its top ten account for about 1.4%. The specimen sequenced was non-Treg CD4+ T cells sorted from blood. The receptor source for this set is a human donor in good health.

CDR3 sequence (DNA): TGCAGCGTTGAAGGGGGCTACCAGACCCAGTACTTC. It encodes CSVEGGYQTQYF. The V call is TRBV29-1, the J call TRBJ2-5, with D possibly being TRBD1 (5 bases). V gave up 1 base and J gave up 6 bases, with 9 bases separating them. The CDR3 has 12 residues. In germline, CDR1 is SQVTM, CDR2 ANQGSEA.

In DNA, the CDR3 is TGTGCCAGCAGCGGAACACTAGCGCCTGGGGGCAAAAACATTCAGTACTTC. Translated, it gives CASSGTLAPGGKNIQYF. V usage is TRBV9 and J usage is TRBJ2-4; 7 bases map to TRBD2. This CDR3 is 17 amino acids long. Trimming removed 3 bases from V and 3 bases from J; junction bases left unmatched: 12. CDR1 is SGDLS, CDR2 YYNGEE, per germline.

The chain employs TRBV13 and TRBJ1-1, with D maybe TRBD1 (6 bases). The CDR3 loop spans 16 amino acids. CDR1 and CDR2 from the germline V gene are PRHDT and FYEKMQ (reference sequence). V shed 2 bases and J shed 4 bases, with 17 bases lying between them. DNA for the CDR3: TGTGCCAGCAGCTTAAGGGAGATATCCAGGGGCACTGAAGCTTTCTTT. Translating it yields CASSLREISRGTEAFF.

The chain employs TRBV18 and TRBJ2-7, with 8 bases matching TRBD1. In germline, CDR1 is KGHSH, CDR2 LQKENI. The length of the CDR3 is 15 residues. Trimming took 3 bases from V and 5 from J; bases not matched to a gene: 9. The DNA for the CDR3 is TGTGCCAGCTCACCGCGACAAACCAGGGGGCACGAGCAGTACTTC. This translates into CASSPRQTRGHEQYF. The full variable domain, its missing parts supplied by reference TRBV18 and TRBJ2-7, is NAGVMQNPRHLVRRRGQEARLRCSPMKGHSHVYWYRQLPEEGLKFMVYLQKENIIDESGMPKERFSAEFPKEGPSILRIQQVVRGDSAAYFCASSPRQTRGHEQYFGPGTRLTVT.

This clone was found once. The rearrangement joins TRBV6-1 to TRBJ1-1; D gene ambiguous. The V gene's germline CDR1 is MNHNS and CDR2 SASEGT. V was cut by 7 bases and J by 6 bases, with 12 bases left in between. The CDR3 runs to 12 residues. The CDR3 loop is CASTPSRPEAFF. The CDR3 coding sequence is TGTGCCAGCACCCCCAGCCGTCCTGAAGCTTTCTTT.

V gene TRBV7-3 combines with J gene TRBJ2-5; possibly TRBD2 for D (5 bases). Germline V lookup: CDR1 SGHTA, CDR2 FQGTGA. CDR3 length: 14 amino acids. With 1 base removed from V and 2 bases from J, the gap between germline ends came to 8 bases. The CDR3 sequence: CASSLSSEQETQYF. The CDR3, as DNA: TGTGCCAGCAGCTTAAGTAGCGAGCAAGAGACCCAGTACTTC.

V gene TRBV28 combines with J gene TRBJ2-7; the D is unclear. This CDR3 spans 18 amino acids. V was cut by 7 bases and J by 0 bases, with 25 bases left in between. Germline CDR1 and CDR2: MDHEN and SYDVKM. In nucleotides, the CDR3 is TGTGCCAGCATTTCTTCTCAGGAGAGCCGACTGAGCTCCTACGAGCAGTACTTC. This codes for CASISSQESRLSSYEQYF.